The 15 T cell receptor beta chains reported below all come from one sample, sequenced in a study of blood T cells in healthy people across ages (dated by TCRdb to about 2015). Receptor amplification or capture employed 5' RACE. For sequencing, an Illumina HiSeq 2500 was employed. A second PCR of roughly 7 to 12 cycles was run with a J-beta primer mix and a sample-barcoded 5' primer. TCRdb's own reprocessing of the public reads used fastp at Q25 and MiXCR and kept productive beta chains. Under each unique CDR3 protein, matching rows form one entry showing the most common genes and DNA. This sample gives about 940,000 distinct CDR3 sequences in total; around 46% of them show up just once. Of the sample, about an eighth is held by the ten largest clones. What was sequenced was blood. The receptors stem from a man aged 25 to 40 in good health.

The chain carries TRBV9 and TRBJ1-5; 10 nucleotides line up with TRBD1. CDR3 length equals 15 residues. Trimming removed 4 bases from V and 3 bases from J; junction bases left unmatched: 4. CDR1 SGDLS and CDR2 YYNGEE come from the germline V gene. The CDR3: CASSPGTGANQPQHF. In DNA form, the CDR3 reads TGTGCCAGCAGCCCAGGGACAGGGGCCAATCAGCCCCAGCATTTT. Full variable domain (remainder filled in from reference TRBV9 and TRBJ1-5): DSGVTQTPKHLITATGQRVTLRCSPRSGDLSVYWYQQSLDQGLQFLIQYYNGEERAKGNILERFSAQQFPDLHSELNLSSLELGDSALYFCASSPGTGANQPQHFGDGTRLSIL.

The J gene is TRBJ1-3, the V gene TRBV29-1, with D maybe TRBD1 (5 bases). V was shortened by 6 bases and J by 2 bases, with 17 bases between the two germline ends. CDR1 and CDR2 from the germline V gene are SQVTM and ANQGSEA. The CDR3 has 15 amino acids. The CDR3 DNA is TGCAGCGTCGGGGGAATCGAAGGTGCTGGAAACACCATATATTTT. Residues: CSVGGIEGAGNTIYF.

V and J are TRBV6-4 and TRBJ2-3; a possible D gene is TRBD2 (5 bases). This CDR3 is built from 14 residues. CDR1 MRHNA and CDR2 SNTAGT come from the germline V gene. V dropped 3 bases and J dropped 4 bases, with 11 bases sitting between them. The CDR3 loop reads CASSEGSSPDTQYF. The CDR3 nucleotides are TGTGCCAGCAGTGAGGGGAGTAGTCCAGATACGCAGTATTTT.

The J gene is TRBJ2-1, the V gene TRBV15; D not certain. CDR3 length: 15 residues. Germline V gene lookup returns CDR1 LNHNV and CDR2 YYDKDF (reference sequence). Trimming shortened V by 0 bases and J by 2 bases, and 8 bases separated the two germline ends. The CDR3 nucleotides read TGTGCCACCAGCAGAGATCGTGGAGCCTACAATGAGCAGTTCTTC. Translating it yields CATSRDRGAYNEQFF.

The rearrangement uses TRBV4-3 and TRBJ2-4; D may be TRBD1 or TRBD2 (5 bases each). V shed 4 bases and J shed 1 base, with 17 bases lying between them. Germline V lookup: CDR1 LGHNA, CDR2 YSLEER. The CDR3 has 17 residues. CDR3 DNA sequence: TGCGCCAGCAGCCCAGGCACGGGGCGGAACGCCAAAAACATTCAGTACTTC. Translated: CASSPGTGRNAKNIQYF.

There are many counts of this clonotype. The chain combines TRBV4-1 with TRBJ2-7; D may be TRBD2 (6 bases). Per the germline V gene, CDR1 is MGHRA and CDR2 is YSYEKL. The CDR3 is 13 residues long. The V end was cut by 0 bases, the J end by 4 bases, with 7 bases between. Here the CDR3 DNA reads TGCGCCAGCAGCCAAGAACGGGAGTACGAGCAGTACTTC. Encoded protein: CASSQEREYEQYF.

With regard to this clonotype: This may come from a read error, since a much larger clone is one base off. The chain carries TRBV6-2 or TRBV6-3 and TRBJ2-5; D perhaps matches TRBD1 (6 bases). The DNA matches TRBJ2-7 better at its end, which makes the J call doubtful. Germline V gives CDR1 MNHEY, CDR2 SVGEGT. This CDR3 comprises 14 residues. In nucleotides, the CDR3 is TGTGCCAGCTATTCGACCGAACAGGGCAACGAGCAGTACTTC. It translates to CASYSTEQGNEQYF.

The V call is TRBV27, the J call TRBJ1-1; D is uncertain. CDR1 and CDR2 from the germline V gene are MNHEY and SMNVEV (reference sequence). This CDR3 is built from 14 residues. V was pared by 3 bases and J by 8 bases, with 16 bases between. The DNA of the CDR3 is TGTGCCAGCAGTTTTCAGGCCCCAGAAATAGAAGCTTTCTTT. It is translated as CASSFQAPEIEAFF.

The rearrangement uses TRBV7-9 and TRBJ2-1; D unclear. The V end lost 5 bases, the J end lost 4 bases, and 9 bases lay between the germline ends. The germline CDR1 and CDR2 sequences are SEHNR and FQNEAQ (reference sequence). CDR3 length equals 13 residues. CDR3 sequence (DNA): TGTGCCAGCAGCCGTCAGCTATACAATGAGCAGTTCTTC. It codes for CASSRQLYNEQFF.

This clonotype was recorded a few times. This chain links TRBV5-1 with TRBJ2-7; no definite D call. V was cut by 2 bases and J by 0 bases, with 9 bases left in between. CDR1 and CDR2 (germline): SGHRS, YFSETQ. The length of the CDR3 is 14 residues. In DNA form, the CDR3 reads TGCGCCAGCAGCTTAATGACGGGCTCCTACGAGCAGTACTTC. It translates to CASSLMTGSYEQYF.

The chain links TRBV5-4 to TRBJ2-3, with TRBD2 matching 16 bases. With 5 bases clipped from V and 4 bases from J, the junction kept 10 bases outside the gene matches. Germline CDR1 SGHNT, CDR2 YYREEE (reference sequence). The CDR3 has 18 residues. The CDR3 spells CASRPSGTSGGAADTQYF. In nucleotides, the CDR3 is TGTGCCAGCAGACCCTCCGGGACTAGCGGGGGGGCAGCAGATACGCAGTATTTT.

This clonotype was seen a few times. The V and J genes are TRBV2 and TRBJ2-7; unclear D gene. Deletions cut 10 bases from V and 3 bases from J, with 10 bases between. This CDR3 spans 11 amino acids. From germline, CDR1 is SNHLY and CDR2 FYNNEI. CDR3 loop: CATSGYYEQYF. The CDR3 DNA sequence: TGTGCCACCTCCGGTTACTACGAGCAGTACTTC.

The chain uses TRBV20-1 and TRBJ2-3; 10 positions agree with TRBD2. This CDR3 is 15 amino acids long. J was trimmed by 6 bases and V by 1 base; bases with no gene match: 7. CDR1 is DFQATT, CDR2 SNEGSKA, per germline (reference sequence). The CDR3 loop reads CSARVPSGGRDTQYF. Written as DNA, the CDR3 is TGCAGTGCTAGAGTCCCTAGCGGGGGTCGGGATACGCAGTATTTT.

The rearrangement joins TRBV3-1 to TRBJ2-5; D is possibly TRBD2 (6 bases). V was shortened by 0 bases and J by 3 bases, with 17 bases between the two germline ends. The CDR3 runs 17 residues. The V gene's germline CDR1 is LGHDT and CDR2 YNNKEL (reference sequence). The CDR3, as DNA: TGTGCCAGCAGCCAAGAACGGGGACTCGGGTTAGAAGAGACCCAGTACTTC. As protein: CASSQERGLGLEETQYF.

The chain uses TRBV6-1 and TRBJ2-7; TRBD2 might be the D (6 bases). Germline-derived CDR1 and CDR2 are MNHNS and SASEGT. This CDR3 comprises 13 residues. Trimming took off 6 bases at V and 2 bases at J, with 11 bases between the two ends. CDR3 residues: CASRVAGTYEQYF. CDR3 DNA: TGTGCCAGCAGGGTGGCGGGAACCTACGAGCAGTACTTC.